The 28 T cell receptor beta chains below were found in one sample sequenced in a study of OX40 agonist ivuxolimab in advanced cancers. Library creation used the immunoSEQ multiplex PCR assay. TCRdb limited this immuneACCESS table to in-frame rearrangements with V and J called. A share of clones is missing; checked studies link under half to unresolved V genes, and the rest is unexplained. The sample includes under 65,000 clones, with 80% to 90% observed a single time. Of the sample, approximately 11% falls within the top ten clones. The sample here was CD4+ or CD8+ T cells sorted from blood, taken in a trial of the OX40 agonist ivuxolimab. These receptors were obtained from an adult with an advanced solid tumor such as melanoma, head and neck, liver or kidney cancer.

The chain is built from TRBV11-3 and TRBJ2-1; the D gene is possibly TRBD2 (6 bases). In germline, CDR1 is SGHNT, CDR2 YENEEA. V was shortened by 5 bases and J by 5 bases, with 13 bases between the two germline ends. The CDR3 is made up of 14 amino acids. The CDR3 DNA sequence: TGTGCCAGCAGCGCCGGGACTGGCAACAATGAGCAGTTCTTC. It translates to CASSAGTGNNEQFF. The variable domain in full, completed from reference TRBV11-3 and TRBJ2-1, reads EAGVVQSPRYKIIEKKQPVAFWCNPISGHNTLYWYLQNLGQGPELLIRYENEEAVDDSQLPKDRFSAERLKGVDSTLKIQPAELGDSAVYLCASSAGTGNNEQFFGPGTRLTVL.

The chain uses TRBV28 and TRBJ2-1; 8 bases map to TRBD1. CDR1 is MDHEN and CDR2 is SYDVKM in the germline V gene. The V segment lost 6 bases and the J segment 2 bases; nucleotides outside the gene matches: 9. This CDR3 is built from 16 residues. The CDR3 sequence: CASRPTDRGPYNEQFF. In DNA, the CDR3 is TGTGCCAGCAGACCCACAGACAGGGGCCCCTACAATGAGCAGTTCTTC.

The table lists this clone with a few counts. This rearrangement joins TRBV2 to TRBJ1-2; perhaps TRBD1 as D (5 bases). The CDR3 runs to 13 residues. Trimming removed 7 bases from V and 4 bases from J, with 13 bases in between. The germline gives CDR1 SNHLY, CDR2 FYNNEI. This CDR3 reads CASIDSYSYGYTF. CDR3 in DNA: TGTGCCAGCATTGACAGTTATAGCTATGGCTACACCTTC. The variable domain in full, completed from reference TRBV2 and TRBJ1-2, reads EPEVTQTPSHQVTQMGQEVILRCVPISNHLYFYWYRQILGQKVEFLVSFYNNEISEKSEIFDDQFSVERPDGSNFTLKIRSTKLEDSAMYFCASIDSYSYGYTFGSGTRLTVV.

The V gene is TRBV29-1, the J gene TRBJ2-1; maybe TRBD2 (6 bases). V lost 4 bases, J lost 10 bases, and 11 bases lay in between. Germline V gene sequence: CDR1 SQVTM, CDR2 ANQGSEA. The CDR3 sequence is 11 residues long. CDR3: CSVASREEQFF. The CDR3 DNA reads TGCAGCGTTGCCTCCCGGGAGGAGCAGTTCTTC.

This CDR3 is CASSWGTQYNEQFF. DNA for the CDR3: TGCGCCAGCAGCTGGGGGACGCAATACAATGAGCAGTTCTTC. This chain joins TRBV5-1 and TRBJ2-1; D may be TRBD1 or TRBD2 (5 bases each). Trimming took off 3 bases at V and 4 bases at J, with 11 bases between the two ends. Germline V CDR1 and CDR2: SGHRS, YFSETQ. This CDR3 has 14 residues.

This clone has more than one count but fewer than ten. The CDR3: CASSRDDRGTGELFF. CDR3 DNA: TGTGCCAGTAGTAGGGACGACCGCGGCACCGGGGAGCTGTTTTTT. The chain has TRBV19 and TRBJ2-2; D assignment may be TRBD1 or TRBD2 (5 bases each). The V gene's germline CDR1 is LNHDA and CDR2 SQIVND (reference sequence). V dropped 4 bases and J dropped 4 bases, with 13 bases sitting between them. The CDR3 length is 15 residues.

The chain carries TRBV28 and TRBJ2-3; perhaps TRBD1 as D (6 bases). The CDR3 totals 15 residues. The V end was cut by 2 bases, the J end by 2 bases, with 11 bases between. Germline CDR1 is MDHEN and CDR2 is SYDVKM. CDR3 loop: CASSLQGYHTDTQYF. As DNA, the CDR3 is TGTGCCAGCAGTTTACAGGGGTACCACACAGATACGCAGTATTTT.

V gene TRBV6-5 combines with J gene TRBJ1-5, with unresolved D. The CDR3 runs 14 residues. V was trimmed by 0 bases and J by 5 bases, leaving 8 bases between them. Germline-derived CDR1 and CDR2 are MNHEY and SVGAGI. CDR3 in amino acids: CASSYSKNDQPQHF. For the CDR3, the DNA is TGTGCCAGCAGTTACTCAAAGAACGATCAGCCCCAGCATTTT.

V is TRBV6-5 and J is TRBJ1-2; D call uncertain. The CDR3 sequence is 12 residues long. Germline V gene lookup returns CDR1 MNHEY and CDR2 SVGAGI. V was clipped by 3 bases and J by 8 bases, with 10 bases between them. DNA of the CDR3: TGTGCCAGCAGTTATACGGGCTCAGGCTACACCTTC. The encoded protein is CASSYTGSGYTF.

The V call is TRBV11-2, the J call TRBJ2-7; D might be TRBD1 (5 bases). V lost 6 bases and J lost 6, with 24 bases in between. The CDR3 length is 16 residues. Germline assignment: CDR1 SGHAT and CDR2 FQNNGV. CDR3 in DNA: TGTGCCAGCAGGGAAATCGACGCTTCAGGGTCTGGCGAGCAGTACTTC. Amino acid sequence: CASREIDASGSGEQYF.

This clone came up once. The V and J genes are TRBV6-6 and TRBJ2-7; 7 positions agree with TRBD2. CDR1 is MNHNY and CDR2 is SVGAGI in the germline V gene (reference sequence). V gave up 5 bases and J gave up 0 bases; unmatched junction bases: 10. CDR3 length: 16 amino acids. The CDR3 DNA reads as TGTGCCAGCAGTACCCAATTGGGGGGGAGCTCCTACGAGCAGTACTTC. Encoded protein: CASSTQLGGSSYEQYF.

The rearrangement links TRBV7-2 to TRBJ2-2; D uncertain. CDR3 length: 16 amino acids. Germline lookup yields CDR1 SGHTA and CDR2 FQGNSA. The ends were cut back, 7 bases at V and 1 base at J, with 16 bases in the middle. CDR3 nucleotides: TGTGCCAGCACCTCGTCCTCCCGGTTGAACACCGGGGAGCTGTTTTTT. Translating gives CASTSSSRLNTGELFF.

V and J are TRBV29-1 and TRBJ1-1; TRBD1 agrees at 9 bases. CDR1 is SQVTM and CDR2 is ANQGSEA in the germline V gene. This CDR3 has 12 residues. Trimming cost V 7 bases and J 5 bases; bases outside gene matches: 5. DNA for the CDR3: TGCAGCGCCGGACAGGGGAGGACTGAAGCTTTCTTT. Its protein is CSAGQGRTEAFF.

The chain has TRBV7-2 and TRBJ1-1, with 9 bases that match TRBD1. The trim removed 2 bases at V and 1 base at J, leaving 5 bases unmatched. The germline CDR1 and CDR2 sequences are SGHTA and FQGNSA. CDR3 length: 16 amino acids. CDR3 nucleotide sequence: TGTGCCAGCAGCTTAACCGGGACAGGGAGGAACACTGAAGCTTTCTTT. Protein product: CASSLTGTGRNTEAFF.

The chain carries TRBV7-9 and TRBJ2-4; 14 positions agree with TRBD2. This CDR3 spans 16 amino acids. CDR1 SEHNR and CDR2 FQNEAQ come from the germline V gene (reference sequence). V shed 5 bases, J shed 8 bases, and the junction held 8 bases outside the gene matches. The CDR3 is CASSKAGTSGGDIQYF. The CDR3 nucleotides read TGTGCCAGCAGCAAAGCCGGGACTAGCGGGGGTGACATTCAGTACTTC.

CDR3 sequence: CASSLVAGGSGGYTF. CDR3 nucleotides: TGTGCCAGCAGCTTGGTCGCAGGGGGCAGTGGTGGCTACACCTTC. The chain links TRBV5-6 to TRBJ1-2; 8 bases fit TRBD1. Germline CDR1 and CDR2: SGHDT and YYEEEE. The CDR3 loop spans 15 amino acids. V lost 0 bases, J lost 7 bases, and 8 bases stayed unmatched.

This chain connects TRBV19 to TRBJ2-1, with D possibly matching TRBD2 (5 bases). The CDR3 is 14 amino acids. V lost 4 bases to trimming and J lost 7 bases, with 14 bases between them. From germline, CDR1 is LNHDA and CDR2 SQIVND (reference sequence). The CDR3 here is CASSKRESPNEQFF. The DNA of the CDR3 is TGTGCCAGTAGTAAACGGGAATCCCCGAATGAGCAGTTCTTC.

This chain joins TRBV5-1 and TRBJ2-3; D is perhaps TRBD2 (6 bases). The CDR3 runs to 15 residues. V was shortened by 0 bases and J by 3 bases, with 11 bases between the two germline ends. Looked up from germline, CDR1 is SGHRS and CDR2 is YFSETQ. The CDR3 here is CASSLAGASTDTQYF. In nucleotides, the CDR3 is TGCGCCAGCAGCTTGGCGGGAGCCAGTACAGATACGCAGTATTTT.

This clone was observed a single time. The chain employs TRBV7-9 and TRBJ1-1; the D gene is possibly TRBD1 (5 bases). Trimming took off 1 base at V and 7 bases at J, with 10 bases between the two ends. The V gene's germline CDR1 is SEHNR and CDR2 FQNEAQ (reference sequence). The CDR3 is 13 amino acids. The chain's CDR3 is CASSLGITGEAFF. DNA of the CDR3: TGTGCCAGCAGCTTAGGAATAACAGGTGAAGCTTTCTTT.

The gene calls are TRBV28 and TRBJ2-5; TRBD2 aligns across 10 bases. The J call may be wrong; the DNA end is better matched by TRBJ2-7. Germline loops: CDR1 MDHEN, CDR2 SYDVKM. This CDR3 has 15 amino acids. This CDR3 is CASSFVAGGHYEQYF. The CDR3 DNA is TGTGCCAGCAGTTTTGTAGCGGGGGGCCACTACGAGCAGTACTTC.

CDR3 sequence (DNA): TGTGCCAGCAGTGAAGAGCATTCTGAAGCTTTCTTT. This gives the protein CASSEEHSEAFF. The chain carries TRBV6-1 and TRBJ1-1; D remains unclear. V dropped 1 base and J dropped 6 bases, with 6 bases sitting between them. CDR1 is MNHNS and CDR2 is SASEGT in the germline V gene. The CDR3 extends over 12 amino acids.

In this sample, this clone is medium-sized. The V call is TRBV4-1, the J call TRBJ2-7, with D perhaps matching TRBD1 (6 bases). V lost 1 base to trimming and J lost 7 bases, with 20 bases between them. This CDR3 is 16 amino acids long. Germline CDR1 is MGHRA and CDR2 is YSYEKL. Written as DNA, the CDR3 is TGCGCCAGCAGCCAAGGTAACAGGGCGGGTCGCGGGGAGCAGTACTTC. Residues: CASSQGNRAGRGEQYF.

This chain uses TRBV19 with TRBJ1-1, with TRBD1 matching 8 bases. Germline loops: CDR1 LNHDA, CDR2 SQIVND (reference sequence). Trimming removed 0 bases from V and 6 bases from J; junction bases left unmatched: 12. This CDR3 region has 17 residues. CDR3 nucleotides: TGTGCCAGTAGTATAGACCCCCCCGGACAGGGTAAGGCTGAAGCTTTCTTT. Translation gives CASSIDPPGQGKAEAFF.

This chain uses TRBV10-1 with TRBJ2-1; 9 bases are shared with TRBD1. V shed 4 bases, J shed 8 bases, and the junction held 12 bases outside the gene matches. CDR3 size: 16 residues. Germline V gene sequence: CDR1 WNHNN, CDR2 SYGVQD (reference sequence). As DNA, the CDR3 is TGCGCCAGCAGTGGACGCTCGGGGACAGGGAGGGATGAGCAGTTCTTC. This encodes CASSGRSGTGRDEQFF.

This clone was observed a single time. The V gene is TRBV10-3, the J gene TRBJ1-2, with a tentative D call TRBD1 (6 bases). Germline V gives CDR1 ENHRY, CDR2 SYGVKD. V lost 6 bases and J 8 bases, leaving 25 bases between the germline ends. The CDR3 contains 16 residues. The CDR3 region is CAISRQAPYQRGGYTF. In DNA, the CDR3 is TGTGCCATCAGCCGACAGGCACCCTACCAAAGGGGGGGCTACACCTTC.

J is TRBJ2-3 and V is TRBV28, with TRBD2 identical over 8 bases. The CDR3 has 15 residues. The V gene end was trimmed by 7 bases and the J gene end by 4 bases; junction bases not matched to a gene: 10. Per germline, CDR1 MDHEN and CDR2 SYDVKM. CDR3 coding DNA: TGTGCCAGCACCCATTCGACGGGGGGGGCAGATACGCAGTATTTT. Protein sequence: CASTHSTGGADTQYF.

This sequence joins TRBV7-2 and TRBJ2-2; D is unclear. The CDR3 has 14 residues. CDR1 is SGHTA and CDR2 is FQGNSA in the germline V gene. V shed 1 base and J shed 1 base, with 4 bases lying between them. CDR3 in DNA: TGTGCCAGCAGCTTAGGGCTGAACACCGGGGAGCTGTTTTTT. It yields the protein CASSLGLNTGELFF.

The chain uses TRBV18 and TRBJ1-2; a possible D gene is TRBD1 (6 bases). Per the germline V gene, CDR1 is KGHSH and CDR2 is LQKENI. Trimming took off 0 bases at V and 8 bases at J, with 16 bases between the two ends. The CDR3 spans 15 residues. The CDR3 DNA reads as TGTGCCAGCTCACCACCGAGGGAGCCAGGGGAGGGCTACACCTTC. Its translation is CASSPPREPGEGYTF.